These T cell receptor beta chains were read from a single sample in a study of blood T cell repertoires in COVID-19. Some clones are missing from TCRdb's copy, which holds only in-frame ones; the method was immunoSEQ multiplex PCR. The table has more than 60,000 clones, around 90% seen once. Sequenced sample: peripheral blood. Receptors were obtained from a human donor in a cohort sampled during active COVID-19. The CDR3 runs from the conserved cysteine through the conserved F or W. D genes are given only for firm matches. Only part of the rows carry a size: once, few, many, or a class if the clone is expanded.

>TRBJ2-1|TRBV7-2|NA|TRBD2
TGTGCCAGCAGCTATACCGGGACTAGCGAAAACAATGAGCAGTTCTTC
CASSYTGTSENNEQFF
>TRBJ1-1|TRBV7-9|NA|TRBD1
TGTGCCAGCAGCCTCGGGACAGAGAACACTGAAGCTTTCTTT
CASSLGTENTEAFF
>TRBJ1-2|TRBV6-5|NA|NA
TGTGCCAGCAGTTACTCAACGGTTGAGGTGGTTGGAGGCTACACCTTC
CASSYSTVEVVGGYTF
>TRBJ2-1|TRBV2|NA|NA
TGTGCCAGCAGTGTTTGGGCGGGGGCTAGCTCCTACAATGAGCAGTTCTTC
CASSVWAGASSYNEQFF
>TRBJ2-2|TRBV4-2|NA|NA
TGTGCCAGCAGCCAAAACCCTACCCCCAACACCGGGGAGCTGTTTTTT
CASSQNPTPNTGELFF
>TRBJ2-5|TRBV9|NA|TRBD1
TGTGCCAGCAGCCCCCGGACAGGGGGCAGTGAGACCCAGTACTTC
CASSPRTGGSETQYF
>TRBJ2-3|TRBV4-3|NA|NA
TGCGCCAGCAGCCAATCCTGGGCAGAGACCACAGATACGCAGTATTTT
CASSQSWAETTDTQYF
>TRBJ2-1|TRBV4-3|NA|NA
TGCGCCAGCAGCCAAGATGCCGGGGGACCCTACAATGAGCAGTTCTTC
CASSQDAGGPYNEQFF
>TRBJ1-2|TRBV19|NA|NA
TGTGCCAGTAGTATAGACAGGGCTGGCTACACCTTC
CASSIDRAGYTF
>TRBJ2-1|TRBV6-5|NA|TRBD2
TGTGCCAGCAGACCGGGCGGGGGGTTCAATGAGCAGTTCTTC
CASRPGGGFNEQFF
>TRBJ2-1|TRBV7-2|NA|TRBD1
TGTGCCAGCAACCCGGACAGGCAATACAATGAGCAGTTCTTC
CASNPDRQYNEQFF
>TRBJ1-2|TRBV6-2/TRBV6-3|NA|NA
TGTGCCAGCAGTTACTCGGCAGGCAACTATGGCTACACCTTC
CASSYSAGNYGYTF
>TRBJ2-1|TRBV19|once|TRBD2
TGTGCCAGTAGTGCGGGACTAGCGGGGAACCACAATGAGCAGTTCTTC
CASSAGLAGNHNEQFF
>TRBJ1-2|TRBV10-3|NA|NA
TGTGCCATCAGTGACTCAGGGAACTATGGCTACACCTTC
CAISDSGNYGYTF
>TRBJ2-1|TRBV12-3/TRBV12-4|NA|NA
TGTGCCAGCAGTTTGTCGTATGAGCAGTTCTTC
CASSLSYEQFF
>TRBJ2-7|TRBV5-4|NA|TRBD2
TGTGCCAGCAGCTTGGCGGGGGGTTACTACGAGCAGTACTTC
CASSLAGGYYEQYF
>TRBJ2-5|TRBV7-2|NA|NA
TGTGCCAGCAGCCCGGCCGGGCAAGAGACCCAGTACTTC
CASSPAGQETQYF
>TRBJ1-5|TRBV3-1/TRBV3-2|NA|NA
TGTGCCAGCAGCCAACAAACAGGGACGGGGAATCAGCCCCAGCATTTT
CASSQQTGTGNQPQHF
>TRBJ2-2|TRBV11-3|NA|NA
TGTGCCAGCAGCTTAGGCCAGGGGAACACCGGGGAGCTGTTTTTT
CASSLGQGNTGELFF
>TRBJ1-6|TRBV6-5|NA|NA
TGTGCCAGCAGTATGAGCTCCTATAATTCACCCCTCCACTTT
CASSMSSYNSPLHF
>TRBJ2-5|TRBV24-1|NA|TRBD1
TGTGCCACCAGGATTCAGGGGGAAACAGAGACCCAGTACTTC
CATRIQGETETQYF
>TRBJ1-2|TRBV4-1|NA|TRBD1
TGCGCCAGCAGCACCCCGGGACAGGTCTATGGCTACACCTTC
CASSTPGQVYGYTF
>TRBJ2-7|TRBV29-1|NA|NA
TGCAGCGTACCGGGACGGGGACACTACGAGCAGTACTTC
CSVPGRGHYEQYF
>TRBJ1-2|TRBV7-2|NA|TRBD1
TGTGCCAGCAGCTTGCGGGACAGGGATCACTATGGCTACACCTTC
CASSLRDRDHYGYTF
>TRBJ2-3|TRBV7-2|NA|NA
TGTGCCAGCAGCCTACCTGGACAGACAGATACGCAGTATTTT
CASSLPGQTDTQYF
>TRBJ2-1|TRBV4-1|NA|TRBD2
TGCGCCAGCAGCCGGGGGCTCGGCGGGGGGGCGATTGAGCAGTTCTTC
CASSRGLGGGAIEQFF